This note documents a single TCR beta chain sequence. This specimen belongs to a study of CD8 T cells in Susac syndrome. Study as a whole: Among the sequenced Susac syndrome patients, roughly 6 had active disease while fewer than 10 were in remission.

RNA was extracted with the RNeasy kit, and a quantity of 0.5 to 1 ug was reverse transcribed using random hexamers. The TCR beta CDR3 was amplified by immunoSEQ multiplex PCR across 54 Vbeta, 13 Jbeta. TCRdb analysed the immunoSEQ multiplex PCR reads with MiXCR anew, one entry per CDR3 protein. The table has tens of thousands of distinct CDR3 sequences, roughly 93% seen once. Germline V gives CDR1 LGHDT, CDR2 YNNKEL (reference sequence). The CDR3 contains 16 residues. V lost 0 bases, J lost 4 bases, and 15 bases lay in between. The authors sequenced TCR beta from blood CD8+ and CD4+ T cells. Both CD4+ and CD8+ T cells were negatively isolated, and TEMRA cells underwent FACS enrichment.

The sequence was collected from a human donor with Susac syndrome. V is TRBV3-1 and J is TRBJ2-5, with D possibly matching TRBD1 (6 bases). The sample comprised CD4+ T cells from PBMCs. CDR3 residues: CASSQDMNRAVETQYF. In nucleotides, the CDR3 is TGTGCCAGCAGCCAAGATATGAACAGGGCCGTAGAGACCCAGTACTTC.